This passage covers 31 T cell receptor beta chains from one sample sequenced in a study of blood T cell repertoires in COVID-19. The method was immunoSEQ multiplex PCR; TCRdb's version includes in-frame clones alone and lacks a portion of them. The data show some 370,000 clones, around 87% seen once. The sequencing sample was made of peripheral blood. These TCRs come from a woman aged 30 to 39 with COVID-19, enrolled during active disease.

The CDR3: CASSPPTGGRARYEQFF. The CDR3 DNA reads as TGTGCCAGCTCACCACCGACGGGCGGGAGGGCCAGGTATGAGCAGTTCTTC. V is TRBV18 and J is TRBJ2-1; 9 nucleotides agree with TRBD2. CDR3 size: 17 residues. V lost 0 bases, J lost 8 bases, and 11 bases stayed unmatched. Germline V lookup: CDR1 KGHSH, CDR2 LQKENI.

The rearrangement links TRBV2 to TRBJ2-5, with TRBD1 identical over 11 bases. With V trimmed by 6 bases and J by 5 bases, 2 bases remained unmatched. The CDR3 loop spans 13 amino acids. Germline V lookup: CDR1 SNHLY, CDR2 FYNNEI. The CDR3 reads CASRRDRGETQYF. CDR3 coding DNA: TGTGCCAGCAGACGGGACAGGGGGGAGACCCAGTACTTC.

The chain combines TRBV3-1 (or the pseudogene TRBV3-2) with TRBJ2-7; 7 nucleotides agree with TRBD1. The germline gives CDR1 LGHDT, CDR2 YNNKEL (reference sequence). The CDR3 has 13 amino acids. V was pared by 1 base and J by 5 bases, with 2 bases of the junction left unmatched. CDR3 in amino acids: CASSQGDSHEQYF. The CDR3 bases are TGTGCCAGCAGCCAAGGGGACAGCCACGAGCAGTACTTC.

The rearrangement joins TRBV2 to TRBJ2-3; weak D call: TRBD2 (5 bases). The CDR3 loop spans 17 amino acids. V was clipped by 2 bases and J by 3 bases, with 18 bases between them. The germline V gene has CDR1 SNHLY and CDR2 FYNNEI. As DNA, the CDR3 is TGTGCCAGCAGTGAAAGTGTTCGAGGGCGTGGGACAGATACGCAGTATTTT. Its translation: CASSESVRGRGTDTQYF.

The rearrangement uses TRBV6-1 and TRBJ2-1; 7 bases are a match to TRBD1. Germline values: CDR1 MNHNS, CDR2 SASEGT. Trimming cost V 0 bases and J 4 bases; bases outside gene matches: 6. The CDR3 runs 16 residues. The CDR3, as DNA: TGTGCCAGCAGTGAAGCGGGGTGGGACAGATACAATGAGCAGTTCTTC. Its translation is CASSEAGWDRYNEQFF.

The chain joins TRBV11-2 to TRBJ1-2; no definite D call. This CDR3 has 14 amino acids. The germline V and J ends were trimmed by 4 bases and 6 bases, with 15 bases remaining between them. The germline CDR1 and CDR2 sequences are SGHAT and FQNNGV. The CDR3 region is CASSSPTRLDGYTF. The CDR3 DNA sequence: TGTGCCAGCAGCTCGCCCACGAGGTTGGATGGCTACACCTTC.

The chain uses TRBV27 and TRBJ2-7, with 10 bases matching TRBD2. The CDR3 totals 15 residues. Germline CDR1 reads MNHEY; CDR2 reads SMNVEV (reference sequence). V lost 3 bases, J lost 5 bases, and 7 bases stayed unmatched. CDR3 nucleotide sequence: TGTGCCAGCAGTTTGAGCTCTAGCGGGAGCGACGAGCAGTACTTC. It specifies CASSLSSSGSDEQYF.

The chain has TRBV6-5 and TRBJ2-1; 7 positions agree with TRBD2. CDR3 length equals 15 residues. The V gene end was trimmed by 10 bases and the J gene end by 2 bases; junction bases not matched to a gene: 11. Germline V gene sequence: CDR1 MNHEY, CDR2 SVGAGI. The CDR3 DNA is TGTGCCACCACCTCCCGGGCGGGAGCCTACAATGAGCAGTTCTTC. Its translation: CATTSRAGAYNEQFF.

In this sample, this clone turned up once. V is TRBV6-5 and J is TRBJ2-1, with 10 bases aligning to TRBD2. The CDR3 totals 15 residues. Germline V lookup: CDR1 MNHEY, CDR2 SVGAGI. V shed 7 bases and J 2 bases; nucleotides not matched to a gene: 5. For the CDR3, the DNA is TGTGCCAGCACTAGCGGGAGTTCACCCTACAATGAGCAGTTCTTC. Amino acids: CASTSGSSPYNEQFF.

The rearrangement links TRBV9 to TRBJ2-2; tentative D call: TRBD1 (5 bases). V shed 3 bases and J shed 0 bases, with 9 bases lying between them. Germline V gene data show CDR1 as SGDLS and CDR2 as YYNGEE. There are 15 residues in the CDR3. The CDR3 here is CASSDRTTNTGELFF. CDR3 nucleotide sequence: TGTGCCAGCAGCGATCGGACAACGAACACCGGGGAGCTGTTTTTT. The variable domain in full, completed from reference TRBV9 and TRBJ2-2, reads DSGVTQTPKHLITATGQRVTLRCSPRSGDLSVYWYQQSLDQGLQFLIQYYNGEERAKGNILERFSAQQFPDLHSELNLSSLELGDSALYFCASSDRTTNTGELFFGEGSRLTVL.

The chain recombines TRBV30 with TRBJ1-6; a possible D gene is TRBD1 (5 bases). The V end lost 3 bases, the J end lost 10 bases, and 13 bases lay between the germline ends. The CDR3 loop spans 13 amino acids. Germline V CDR1 and CDR2: GTSNPN, SVGIG (reference sequence). CDR3 sequence (DNA): TGTGCCTGGAGAGTCCAGGGTGGCTCACCCCTCCACTTT. Protein product: CAWRVQGGSPLHF.

V and J are TRBV25-1 and TRBJ2-5; possibly TRBD1 for D (5 bases). The V gene's germline CDR1 is MGHDK and CDR2 SYGVNS. V shed 2 bases and J shed 7 bases, with 8 bases lying between them. This CDR3 region has 12 residues. This CDR3 reads CASSEQGATQYF. The CDR3 DNA sequence: TGTGCCAGCAGTGAACAGGGTGCGACCCAGTACTTC.

CDR3 residues: CASSLGGGRAYNEQFF. CDR3 coding DNA: TGTGCCAGCAGCTTGGGGGGCGGGAGGGCCTACAATGAGCAGTTCTTC. J is TRBJ2-1 and V is TRBV5-4, with TRBD2 matching over 9 bases. Germline-derived CDR1 and CDR2 are SGHNT and YYREEE (reference sequence). This CDR3 spans 16 amino acids. V lost 0 bases and J lost 2; bases outside the gene matches: 3.

The chain links TRBV15 to TRBJ2-7, with 11 nucleotides matching TRBD2. Germline V gene sequence: CDR1 LNHNV, CDR2 YYDKDF (reference sequence). V dropped 4 bases and J dropped 2; count of bases not matched to a gene: 7. This CDR3 spans 16 amino acids. As DNA, the CDR3 is TGTGCCACCAGCACCCAGGGACTAGCGGAAACCTACGAGCAGTACTTC. Protein product: CATSTQGLAETYEQYF.

The chain links TRBV9 to TRBJ2-1; TRBD1 matches 10 bases. Germline V gives CDR1 SGDLS, CDR2 YYNGEE. J gave up 8 bases and V 4 bases, and 6 bases lay outside the gene matches. The CDR3 spans 14 residues. The CDR3 sequence is CASSPWDRGDEQFF. CDR3 coding DNA: TGTGCCAGCAGCCCTTGGGACAGGGGCGATGAGCAGTTCTTC.

The rearrangement links TRBV6-1 to TRBJ2-7, with D possibly TRBD2 on 6 matching bases. This CDR3 has 14 residues. V was pared by 3 bases and J by 2 bases, with 11 bases between. The V gene's germline CDR1 is MNHNS and CDR2 SASEGT. CDR3: CASSDEAGTYEQYF. In DNA, the CDR3 is TGTGCCAGCAGTGACGAAGCGGGCACCTACGAGCAGTACTTC.

This chain connects TRBV4-1 to TRBJ2-7; TRBD2 matches at 7 bases. Germline CDR1 reads MGHRA; CDR2 reads YSYEKL. The CDR3 consists of 16 residues. V was pared by 3 bases and J by 3 bases, with 11 bases of the junction left unmatched. The chain's CDR3 is CASSQERLAENYEQYF. The DNA of the CDR3 is TGCGCCAGCAGCCAGGAACGACTAGCCGAAAACTACGAGCAGTACTTC.

The chain has TRBV19 and TRBJ1-2; 8 nucleotides agree with TRBD1. Germline V gene data show CDR1 as LNHDA and CDR2 as SQIVND (reference sequence). The CDR3 covers 17 residues. With 3 bases clipped from V and 5 bases from J, the junction kept 14 bases outside the gene matches. The DNA for the CDR3 is TGTGCCAGTAGTATTAGGGGGACAGGTCTGCTAAGATATGGCTACACCTTC. Its translation is CASSIRGTGLLRYGYTF. Full variable domain (remainder filled in from reference TRBV19 and TRBJ1-2): DGGITQSPKYLFRKEGQNVTLSCEQNLNHDAMYWYRQDPGQGLRLIYYSQIVNDFQKGDIAEGYSVSREKKESFPLTVTSAQKNPTAFYLCASSIRGTGLLRYGYTFGSGTRLTVV.

The CDR3 reads CASSPRGTSGNYEQYF. DNA of the CDR3: TGCGCCAGCAGCCCCCGCGGGACTAGCGGAAACTACGAGCAGTACTTC. V gene TRBV4-1 combines with J gene TRBJ2-7; 11 bases line up with TRBD2. CDR1 and CDR2 (germline): MGHRA, YSYEKL. This CDR3 is built from 16 residues. The V gene end was trimmed by 4 bases and the J gene end by 3 bases; junction bases not matched to a gene: 8.

Note on this clone: The same CDR3 can be traced to other DNA sequences in this sample. The genes are TRBV9 and TRBJ2-7; 7 bases match TRBD2. Germline trimming cut 0 bases from V and 3 bases from J; bases unmatched to any gene: 3. The CDR3 loop spans 14 amino acids. Germline CDR1 reads SGDLS; CDR2 reads YYNGEE. The CDR3 protein is CASSVASGGYEQYF. The CDR3 DNA is TGTGCCAGCAGCGTAGCTAGCGGAGGCTACGAGCAGTACTTC.

The J gene is TRBJ2-1, the V gene TRBV24-1; TRBD2 aligns across 9 bases. There are 18 residues in the CDR3. Trimming took 4 bases from V and 1 from J; bases not matched to a gene: 10. Germline values: CDR1 KGHDR, CDR2 SFDVKD. The CDR3 region has the DNA TGTGCCACCAGTGACCCGGGGCAGACTAGCGGTTCCTACAATGAGCAGTTCTTC. Its translation is CATSDPGQTSGSYNEQFF.

The chain uses TRBV28 and TRBJ2-7; possible D gene TRBD1, 6 bases. Trimming pared 8 bases from V and 5 bases from J, leaving 13 bases between. The germline CDR1 and CDR2 sequences are MDHEN and SYDVKM. The CDR3 contains 12 residues. This chain's CDR3 is CASAQGTHEQYF. CDR3 nucleotides: TGTGCCAGCGCCCAGGGGACCCACGAGCAGTACTTC.

As concerns this clone: Other DNA sequences from this sample encode an identical CDR3 as well. This chain connects TRBV19 to TRBJ2-3, with TRBD1 matching over 7 bases. The CDR3 spans 15 residues. J lost 1 base, V lost 2 bases, and 3 bases had no gene match. The V gene's germline CDR1 is LNHDA and CDR2 SQIVND (reference sequence). DNA for the CDR3: TGTGCCAGTAGTATAACAGGGGCGGGCACAGATACGCAGTATTTT. This translates into CASSITGAGTDTQYF.

The J gene is TRBJ2-2, the V gene TRBV12-3 or TRBV12-4; weak D call: TRBD1 (5 bases). Trimming left V 3 bases short and J 6 bases short, with 8 bases between. CDR3 length: 13 amino acids. The CDR3 reads CASSFLGAGELFF. The CDR3 DNA reads TGTGCCAGCAGTTTTTTAGGGGCCGGGGAGCTGTTTTTT.

This clone was seen only a few times. The chain couples TRBV4-1 to TRBJ2-1; 9 nucleotides match TRBD2. The trim removed 2 bases at V and 4 bases at J, leaving 6 bases unmatched. The CDR3 runs to 16 residues. Germline V lookup: CDR1 MGHRA, CDR2 YSYEKL. CDR3 in DNA: TGCGCCAGCAGCCAACTTAGCGGGAGTACATACAATGAGCAGTTCTTC. This sequence encodes CASSQLSGSTYNEQFF.

The rearrangement uses TRBV5-1 and TRBJ2-1; D call uncertain. This CDR3 comprises 14 residues. Trimming took 3 bases from V and 10 from J, leaving 17 bases between them. The V gene's germline CDR1 is SGHRS and CDR2 YFSETQ. CDR3 in amino acids: CASSSKTAVGEQFF. DNA of the CDR3: TGCGCCAGCAGCTCTAAGACGGCGGTCGGGGAGCAGTTCTTC. Full variable domain (missing parts from reference TRBV5-1 and TRBJ2-1): KAGVTQTPRYLIKTRGQQVTLSCSPISGHRSVSWYQQTPGQGLQFLFEYFSETQRNKGNFPGRFSGRQFSNSRSEMNVSTLELGDSALYLCASSSKTAVGEQFFGPGTRLTVL.

The chain joins TRBV27 to TRBJ1-2, with 7 bases aligning to TRBD1. Germline trimming cut 5 bases from V and 3 bases from J; bases unmatched to any gene: 15. The CDR3 length is 17 residues. Germline V gives CDR1 MNHEY, CDR2 SMNVEV (reference sequence). The CDR3 loop reads CASSPRRTGGSYYGYTF. As DNA, the CDR3 is TGTGCCAGCAGTCCGAGACGGACAGGAGGATCCTACTATGGCTACACCTTC.

The chain couples TRBV7-3 to TRBJ2-1; D is unresolved. This CDR3 has 14 amino acids. V dropped 1 base and J dropped 9 bases, with 13 bases sitting between them. Germline CDR1 reads SGHTA; CDR2 reads FQGTGA. The CDR3 sequence is CASSLMAGEIEQFF. The DNA for the CDR3 is TGTGCCAGCAGCTTAATGGCTGGAGAAATTGAGCAGTTCTTC.

The chain has TRBV9 and TRBJ1-2, with TRBD1 matching 11 bases. V was pared by 4 bases and J by 4 bases, with 6 bases of the junction left unmatched. The CDR3 contains 15 residues. Germline V gene sequence: CDR1 SGDLS, CDR2 YYNGEE. CDR3 nucleotide sequence: TGTGCCAGCAGCCCCAGGACAGGGGGCCCCTATGGCTACACCTTC. Its protein is CASSPRTGGPYGYTF. Full variable domain (rest looked up from reference TRBV9 and TRBJ1-2): DSGVTQTPKHLITATGQRVTLRCSPRSGDLSVYWYQQSLDQGLQFLIQYYNGEERAKGNILERFSAQQFPDLHSELNLSSLELGDSALYFCASSPRTGGPYGYTFGSGTRLTVV.

The sample holds a few counts of this clone. The rearrangement links TRBV27 to TRBJ1-5; maybe TRBD1 (5 bases). With 5 bases removed from V and 4 bases from J, the gap between germline ends came to 9 bases. Per germline, CDR1 MNHEY and CDR2 SMNVEV (reference sequence). This CDR3 region has 13 residues. In nucleotides, the CDR3 is TGTGCCAGCAGTCCCAGGGTGAATCAGCCCCAGCATTTT. It yields the protein CASSPRVNQPQHF.

This clone has only a few counts. The chain employs TRBV15 and TRBJ2-1; 10 nucleotides match TRBD2. CDR1 LNHNV and CDR2 YYDKDF come from the germline V gene (reference sequence). Trimming cost V 3 bases and J 7 bases; bases outside gene matches: 6. There are 15 residues in the CDR3. The CDR3 DNA follows: TGTGCCACCAGCAGCCCGGGACTAGCGAAGAATGAGCAGTTCTTC. Protein product: CATSSPGLAKNEQFF.